This is a list of T cell receptor beta chains from one sample in a study of metastatic and nonmetastatic thyroid tumors. TCRdb redid the clone calls on the PCR reads using MiXCR. The repertoire holds approximately 65,000 clones, with approximately 4.1% as singletons. Input material: blood. The receptors shown here come from a female donor with papillary thyroid cancer or a benign thyroid nodule (not recorded which). Some clones in this sample may be carry-over from other donors' samples. Both conserved end residues are part of each CDR3. Fields, in order: J gene, clone size, CDR3 length, V gene, D gene, CDR3 protein, CDR3 DNA. The D gene is left open where the match is weak. Only part of the rows carry a size: once, few, many, or a class if the clone is expanded.

>TRBJ2-1|many|17|TRBV4-1|.
CASSALLTPNPYNEQFF
TGCGCCAGCAGCGCGCTCTTAACACCGAATCCCTACAATGAGCAGTTCTTC
>TRBJ2-1|many|13|TRBV7-9|.
CASRGGSYNEQFF
TGTGCCAGCAGAGGTGGGTCCTACAATGAGCAGTTCTTC
>TRBJ2-7|many|14|TRBV30|TRBD1
CAWRLTGGSPEQYF
TGTGCCTGGAGGTTGACAGGGGGCAGCCCAGAGCAGTACTTC
>TRBJ1-4|many|15|TRBV19|.
CASSILGRHNEKLFF
TGTGCCAGTAGTATTTTGGGGAGGCATAATGAAAAACTGTTTTTT
>TRBJ2-2|many|15|TRBV28|TRBD2
CASTQLAGGAGELFF
TGTGCCAGCACCCAATTAGCGGGAGGAGCCGGGGAGCTGTTTTTT
>TRBJ2-1|many|16|TRBV19|TRBD2
CASSTPSSGKPSEQFF
TGTGCCAGTAGTACCCCCTCTAGCGGGAAGCCCAGCGAGCAGTTCTTC
>TRBJ2-7|many|12|TRBV3-1|.
CASSQTYYEQYF
TGTGCCAGCAGCCAGACATACTACGAGCAGTACTTC
>TRBJ2-3|many|14|TRBV20-1|TRBD1
CSAGGQGHTDTQYF
TGCAGTGCAGGGGGACAGGGTCACACAGATACGCAGTATTTT
>TRBJ2-7|many|18|TRBV6-9|TRBD2
CASSGPPGDSGSGYEQYF
TGCGCCAGCAGTGGTCCCCCGGGGGATAGCGGGAGCGGCTACGAGCAGTACTTC
>TRBJ2-3|.|13|TRBV7-3|.
CARSSRGADTQYF
TGTGCCAGAAGCTCAAGGGGTGCGGATACGCAGTATTTT
>TRBJ1-1|many|15|TRBV28|.
CASSRAGGRNTEAFF
TGTGCCAGCAGTCGTGCGGGGGGTAGGAACACTGAAGCTTTCTTT
>TRBJ2-7|many|14|TRBV19|.
CASSMGVQRPEQYF
TGTGCCAGTAGTATGGGCGTCCAGAGACCAGAGCAGTACTTC
>TRBJ2-6|many|15|TRBV11-3|.
CASSLMFSGANVLTF
TGTGCCAGCAGCTTAATGTTCTCTGGGGCCAACGTCCTGACTTTC
>TRBJ2-7|many|16|TRBV5-5|TRBD1
CASSLKSGQASYEQYF
TGTGCCAGCAGCTTAAAGTCCGGACAGGCCTCCTACGAGCAGTACTTC
>TRBJ1-3|many|14|TRBV13|.
CASSRRGVGNTIYF
TGTGCCAGCAGCCGCAGGGGTGTGGGAAACACCATATATTTT
>TRBJ1-4|.|14|TRBV7-9|.
CASSLDSSNEKLFF
TGTGCCAGCAGCCTAGACAGTTCTAATGAAAAACTGTTTTTT
>TRBJ1-2|many|14|TRBV3-1|.
CASSPTVRSYGYTF
TGTGCCAGCAGCCCGACAGTAAGGTCCTATGGCTACACCTTC
>TRBJ2-7|few|15|TRBV12-3/TRBV12-4|.
CASSPVQGVSYEQYF
TGTGCCAGCAGCCCCGTACAGGGAGTGTCGTACGAGCAGTACTTC
>TRBJ2-1|many|16|TRBV12-3/TRBV12-4|TRBD2
CASTSFGTSGRSEQFF
TGTGCCAGCACCTCGTTTGGGACTAGCGGGAGATCTGAGCAGTTCTTC
>TRBJ1-1|.|15|TRBV19|TRBD1
CASIGPGGMNTEAFF
TGTGCCAGTATTGGCCCAGGGGGGATGAACACTGAAGCTTTCTTT
>TRBJ2-7|many|15|TRBV5-6|.
CASSLLARVTDEQYF
TGTGCCAGCAGCCTACTAGCCCGGGTTACTGACGAGCAGTACTTC
>TRBJ1-1|many|13|TRBV19|.
CASSGEANTEAFF
TGTGCCAGTAGTGGGGAGGCGAACACTGAAGCTTTCTTT
>TRBJ2-3|many|14|TRBV7-3|.
CASSLRGAGDTQYF
TGTGCCAGCAGCTTAAGAGGAGCGGGAGATACGCAGTATTTT
>TRBJ2-7|.|18|TRBV27|.
CASILSFDSVRGSYEQYF
TGTGCCAGCATTTTATCGTTTGATAGCGTGAGGGGCTCCTACGAGCAGTACTTC
>TRBJ1-1|few|14|TRBV20-1|.
CSARDPLRNPEASF
TGCAGTGCTAGAGATCCACTCCGGAACCCTGAAGCTTCCTTT
>TRBJ2-5|.|16|TRBV7-8|TRBD2
CASSLRTSGIEETQYF
TGTGCCAGCAGCTTAAGAACGAGCGGGATAGAAGAGACCCAGTACTTC
>TRBJ2-3|few|16|TRBV6-1|.
CASSAVSGVSTDTQYF
TGTGCCAGCAGTGCCGTTTCCGGAGTGAGCACAGATACGCAGTATTTT
>TRBJ2-1|many|15|TRBV7-9|TRBD2
CASSHRGLADNEQFF
TGTGCCAGCAGCCATAGGGGACTAGCGGACAATGAGCAGTTCTTC
>TRBJ2-1|many|15|TRBV12-3/TRBV12-4|.
CASRTGTLTYNEQFF
TGTGCCAGCAGAACCGGGACTCTGACCTACAATGAGCAGTTCTTC
>TRBJ1-2|many|15|TRBV19|.
CASSIARGSHGGYTF
TGTGCCAGTAGTATAGCTCGGGGGTCCCATGGTGGCTACACCTTC
>TRBJ2-7|many|13|TRBV6-1|.
CASIPGLGYEQYF
TGTGCCAGCATCCCCGGTCTCGGCTACGAGCAGTACTTC
>TRBJ2-5|many|14|TRBV6-2/TRBV6-3|TRBD2
CASSRSGMSETQYF
TGTGCCAGCAGCCGGAGCGGGATGTCGGAGACCCAGTACTTC
>TRBJ2-7|many|15|TRBV27|TRBD1
CASTARQGRTYEQYF
TGTGCCAGCACAGCCCGACAGGGGAGAACTTACGAGCAGTACTTC
>TRBJ2-1|many|17|TRBV5-1|TRBD2
CASSLVLAVSSYNEQFF
TGCGCCAGCAGCTTGGTGCTAGCGGTTAGCTCCTACAATGAGCAGTTCTTC
>TRBJ1-2|few|14|TRBV7-2|.
CASSFGISDYGYTF
TGTGCCAGCAGCTTTGGCATCAGTGACTATGGCTACACCTTC
>TRBJ2-1|many|12|TRBV15|.
CATSRAKAEQFF
TGTGCCACCAGCAGGGCCAAAGCAGAGCAGTTCTTC
>TRBJ2-2|many|16|TRBV10-3|TRBD2
CAISVSAGGPPGELFF
TGTGCCATTAGTGTATCGGCGGGAGGTCCGCCCGGGGAGCTGTTTTTT
>TRBJ2-7|many|13|TRBV19|.
CASRQAEPYEQYF
TGTGCCAGCAGACAGGCGGAACCCTACGAGCAGTACTTC
>TRBJ2-3|few|16|TRBV7-3|.
CASSFGLAGVTDTQYF
TGTGCCAGCAGCTTCGGCCTAGCTGGAGTCACAGATACGCAGTATTTT